The next 15 T cell receptor beta chains were all read from a single sample in a study of OX40 agonist ivuxolimab in advanced cancers. This table comes from immunoSEQ multiplex PCR, and its TCRdb copy is limited to in-frame clones, with some not included. The sample includes more than 65,000 clones, 84% of them seen just once. The sequenced sample was CD4+ or CD8+ T cells sorted from blood, obtained in a trial of the OX40 agonist ivuxolimab. Source of these receptors: an adult with an advanced solid tumor such as melanoma, head and neck, liver or kidney cancer.

V gene TRBV6-6 combines with J gene TRBJ1-5, with D unclear. The CDR3 consists of 14 residues. Trimming shortened V by 8 bases and J by 2 bases, and 13 bases separated the two germline ends. From germline, CDR1 is MNHNY and CDR2 SVGAGI (reference sequence). This chain's CDR3 is CASADGPGNQPQHF. The CDR3 bases are TGTGCCAGCGCGGACGGCCCGGGCAATCAGCCCCAGCATTTT.

The J gene is TRBJ1-4, the V gene TRBV5-4; D unclear. Germline CDR1 and CDR2: SGHNT and YYREEE (reference sequence). The CDR3 consists of 15 residues. Trimming removed 3 bases at V and 0 bases at J, with 9 bases between. The CDR3 spells CASSSDPSTNEKLFF. CDR3 DNA sequence: TGTGCCAGCAGCTCGGACCCGTCAACTAATGAAAAACTGTTTTTT.

This chain connects TRBV11-3 to TRBJ2-7; D gene ambiguous. With 1 base removed from V and 6 bases from J, the gap between germline ends came to 10 bases. Per germline, CDR1 SGHNT and CDR2 YENEEA. The CDR3 contains 13 residues. The CDR3 spells CASSLGPTSEQYF. The CDR3, as DNA: TGTGCCAGCAGCTTAGGCCCCACGTCCGAGCAGTACTTC.

The rearrangement links TRBV11-2 to TRBJ2-7; TRBD2 agrees at 12 bases. The junction had 4 bases not matched to a gene; V was cut back by 2 bases and J by 5 bases. CDR1 SGHAT and CDR2 FQNNGV come from the germline V gene. CDR3 length: 15 residues. The chain's CDR3 is CASSLLAGGSHEQYF. The CDR3 DNA follows: TGTGCCAGCAGCTTACTAGCGGGAGGGAGCCACGAGCAGTACTTC.

The rearrangement uses TRBV7-9 and TRBJ2-7; 12 bases align to TRBD1. V shed 9 bases and J 7 bases; nucleotides not matched to a gene: 10. Per the germline V gene, CDR1 is SEHNR and CDR2 is FQNEAQ (reference sequence). The CDR3 contains 14 residues. The CDR3 sequence: CASAPGQGAREQYF. The CDR3 coding sequence is TGTGCCAGTGCACCGGGACAGGGGGCGCGTGAGCAGTACTTC.

V is TRBV19 and J is TRBJ2-6, with D possibly being TRBD1 (5 bases). Between the trimmed V and J ends, which lost 9 bases and 2 bases, there was a span of 8 bases. CDR1 is LNHDA and CDR2 is SQIVND in the germline V gene (reference sequence). The CDR3 is made up of 13 amino acids. The CDR3 nucleotides read TGTGCCAGCAGGGTAGCTGGGGCCAACGTCCTGACTTTC. It is translated as CASRVAGANVLTF.

CDR3 protein: CASSQGLLNTEAFF. In DNA, the CDR3 is TGTGCCAGCAGCCAGGGACTCCTGAACACTGAAGCTTTCTTT. The V gene is TRBV5-4, the J gene TRBJ1-1; a possible D gene is TRBD1 (5 bases). CDR3 length equals 14 residues. The V end lost 4 bases, the J end lost 0 bases, and 10 bases lay between the germline ends. Germline loops: CDR1 SGHNT, CDR2 YYREEE (reference sequence).

The genes are TRBV14 and TRBJ1-3; D is possibly TRBD1 (5 bases). This CDR3 has 16 amino acids. Looked up from germline, CDR1 is SGHDN and CDR2 is FVKESK. V was clipped by 4 bases and J by 0 bases, with 13 bases between them. The CDR3 coding sequence is TGTGCCAGCAGCCCTGGTGCGGGGGTCTCTGGAAACACCATATATTTT. Protein: CASSPGAGVSGNTIYF.

The genes are TRBV9 and TRBJ2-3, with TRBD2 matching 7 bases. Trimming at V came to 0 bases and at J to 5 bases, leaving 9 bases not matched to a gene. The germline V gene encodes CDR1 SGDLS and CDR2 YYNGEE. CDR3 length equals 16 residues. As DNA, the CDR3 is TGTGCCAGCAGCGTAGGACGCGGGGGTGGTATAGATACGCAGTATTTT. Protein sequence: CASSVGRGGGIDTQYF.

The chain combines TRBV29-1 with TRBJ1-2; D gene uncertain. The ends were cut back, 0 bases at V and 6 bases at J, with 17 bases in the middle. The CDR3 has 15 amino acids. Looked up from germline, CDR1 is SQVTM and CDR2 is ANQGSEA. In DNA, the CDR3 is TGCAGCGTTGAAGATCTCTACCGTGCTTATAATGGCTACACCTTC. Its protein is CSVEDLYRAYNGYTF.

The V call is TRBV5-1, the J call TRBJ1-1, with D unresolved. The CDR3 runs 13 residues. Trimming pared 7 bases from V and 1 base from J, leaving 11 bases between. Germline lookup yields CDR1 SGHRS and CDR2 YFSETQ. Here the CDR3 DNA reads TGCGCCAGCTGGGCAGCGGAGAACACTGAAGCTTTCTTT. It specifies CASWAAENTEAFF.

This clone was seen a handful of times. The chain carries TRBV5-6 and TRBJ1-5; perhaps TRBD1 as D (6 bases). Deletions cut 0 bases from V and 5 bases from J, with 9 bases between. Germline V gene sequence: CDR1 SGHDT, CDR2 YYEEEE. The CDR3 covers 14 residues. CDR3: CASSLGSGDQPQHF. CDR3 DNA sequence: TGTGCCAGCAGCTTGGGGTCAGGGGATCAGCCCCAGCATTTT.

This chain links TRBV5-4 with TRBJ2-7; 10 bases map to TRBD1. V lost 4 bases to trimming and J lost 0 bases; unmatched junction nucleotides: 7. Germline V CDR1 and CDR2: SGHNT, YYREEE (reference sequence). CDR3 length equals 16 residues. The CDR3: CASSPRGDRGSYEQYF. The CDR3, as DNA: TGTGCCAGCAGCCCAAGGGGGGACAGGGGCTCCTACGAGCAGTACTTC.

The V gene is TRBV9, the J gene TRBJ2-1; 11 bases match TRBD2. The junction had 4 bases not matched to a gene; V was cut back by 4 bases and J by 4 bases. Germline CDR1 reads SGDLS; CDR2 reads YYNGEE. This CDR3 spans 15 amino acids. The CDR3 reads CASSPSSGGYNEQFF. CDR3 sequence (DNA): TGTGCCAGCAGCCCTTCTAGCGGGGGGTACAATGAGCAGTTCTTC.

The rearrangement uses TRBV5-5 and TRBJ2-2, with 8 bases lining up with TRBD1. The J segment lost 1 base and the V segment lost 5 bases, leaving 4 bases of the junction unmatched. This CDR3 spans 15 amino acids. Germline-derived CDR1 and CDR2 are SGHKS and YYEKEE (reference sequence). The CDR3 sequence is CASRRDRRNTGELFF. The CDR3 bases are TGTGCCAGCAGGCGGGACAGGAGGAACACCGGGGAGCTGTTTTTT.